This T cell receptor (beta chain) is from a study of cytomegalovirus exposure and HLA in healthy donors. A few counts support this clone. The antigen is unknown. Mismatch with germline at one junction end may stem from a read error. The CDR3 loop spans 11 amino acids. Germline CDR1 reads SEHNR; CDR2 reads FQNEAQ (reference sequence). These donors counted as nominally healthy when sampled, but unrecorded immune exposures were likely. The PCR used 60 Vbeta and 13 Jbeta primers. Here immunoSEQ multiplex PCR was the method, and the copy in TCRdb shows in-frame clones only, minus some. This table holds about 130,000 clones, around 77% found once. General study points: Roughly uniform sequencing depth across donors was assumed, possibly incorrectly. TCR beta sequences reportedly predicted the HLA-A and HLA-B alleles of most subjects accurately.

Material for sequencing was PBMCs. The chain joins TRBV7-9 to TRBJ2-3; 10 nucleotides agree with TRBD1. This TCR derives from a male donor in good health and CMV-seropositive. The CDR3 DNA follows: TGTGCCAGCAGCCAAGGACAGGGGGAAGGTTTT. Translating it yields CASSQGQGEGF. Full variable domain (remainder filled in from reference TRBV7-9 and TRBJ2-3): DTGVSQNPRHKITKRGQNVTFRCDPISEHNRLYWYRQTLGQGPEFLTYFQNEAQLEKSRLLSDRFSAERPKGSFSTLEIQRTEQGDSAMYLCASSQGQGEGFGPGTRLTVL.